This T cell receptor beta chain is from a study of OX40 agonist ivuxolimab in advanced cancers. Some background on the complete study: Ivuxolimab was an agonistic, fully human IgG2 monoclonal antibody directed against OX40 (CD134), a costimulatory receptor. Intravenous ivuxolimab was administered to patients every 2 weeks at six dose levels: 0.01, 0.1, 0.3, 1.5, 3 and 10 mg/kg. Among the roughly 52 dose-escalation patients, about 19 had hepatocellular carcinoma, roughly 15 melanoma, 9 renal cell carcinoma and 9 head and neck cancer. The dose-escalation cohort was roughly 83% male with a mean age of roughly 62 years, ranging from about 20 to 85. Patients were allowed to have had prior anti-PD-1, anti-PD-L1 or anti-CTLA-4 therapy, and 30% to 40% of the dose-escalation patients had been treated with checkpoint inhibitors. Partial responses were achieved by three dose-escalation patients, of whom one had hepatocellular carcinoma and two had cutaneous melanoma. The purpose of peripheral TCRbeta sequencing was to test whether ivuxolimab changed TCR sequence diversity and led to clonal T-cell expansion. The paper describes the monotherapy dose-escalation part (N = 52 patients) of the phase I trial of ivuxolimab. What the work shows at the level of the full study, not this receptor alone: The antigen specificity of the peripheral T cells that underwent clonal expansion was not determined. After ivuxolimab, more expanded clones were found on average in CD8+ T cells than in CD4+ T cells. Low levels of normalized T-cell clonal expansion were also seen in some patients who did not respond. In the 0.1-3.0 mg/kg groups, partial responders had among the lowest normalized peripheral clonal expansion, particularly in CD8+ T cells. Clonal expansion of both CD4+ and CD8+ blood T cells was observed from baseline to week 6 at doses 0.1 to 3.0 mg/kg.

As regards this clone: Its antigen has not been determined. The input lacks base qualities; no much larger clone sits a single base away.

At the junction V is shortened by 5 bases and J by 3 bases, with 10 bases in between. The CDR3 starts with the cysteine, ends with the phenylalanine, and has 13 residues. Kept here is only the CDR3 DNA, which spans 39 bases and is read in frame from base 1. According to the germline V gene (reference sequence), CDR1 reads SEHNR and CDR2 reads FQNEAQ. Genomic DNA was extracted from sorted cells for sequencing of the TCRbeta CDR3 region. The immunoSEQ Assay was used to sequence the TCRbeta CDR3 regions. Entries here come from immuneACCESS through TCRdb and include only in-frame sequences with V and J called. Some clones fail to appear in such tables; in the studies checked, an unresolved V gene covers under half of the shortfall, and the cause of the remainder is unknown. This sample comprises 50,000 to 65,000 clones, 81% of them detected only once. The ten largest make up less than 1.2% of the sample.

The trial excluded patients who had a history of autoimmune disease or were on systemic immunosuppression. In every dose cohort, peripheral blood was drawn for TCR sequencing at baseline, cycle 4 day 1, and cycle 7 day 1. The samples were drawn from a first-in-human, open-label, multicenter phase I dose-escalation trial of ivuxolimab. Adults with locally advanced or metastatic head and neck squamous cell, hepatocellular, melanoma or renal cell carcinoma were enrolled in the trial. Before TCR sequencing, CD4+ T cells and CD8+ T cells were sorted from peripheral blood as separate populations. The sequence joins TRBV7-9 to TRBJ1-1; matching of 6 bases hints at TRBD1 as the D gene. Sample: CD4+ or CD8+ T cells sorted from blood, taken in a trial of the OX40 agonist ivuxolimab. This TCR was recovered from an adult with an advanced solid tumor such as melanoma, head and neck, liver or kidney cancer. The sequenced DNA is TGTGCCAGCAGCCCGAGGGGGGACACTGAAGCTTTCTTT. This codes for CASSPRGDTEAFF.